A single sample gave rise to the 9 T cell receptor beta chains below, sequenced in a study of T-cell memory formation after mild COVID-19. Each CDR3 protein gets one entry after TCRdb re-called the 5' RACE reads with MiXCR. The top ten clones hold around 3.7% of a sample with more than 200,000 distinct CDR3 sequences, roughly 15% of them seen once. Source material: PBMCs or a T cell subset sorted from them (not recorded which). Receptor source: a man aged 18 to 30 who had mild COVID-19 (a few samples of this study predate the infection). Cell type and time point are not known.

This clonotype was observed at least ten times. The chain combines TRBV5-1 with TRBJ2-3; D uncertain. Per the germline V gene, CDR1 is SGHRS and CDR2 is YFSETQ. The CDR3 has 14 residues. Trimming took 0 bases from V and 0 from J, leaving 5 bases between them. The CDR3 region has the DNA TGCGCCAGCAGCTTGGGCAGCAGCACAGATACGCAGTATTTT. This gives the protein CASSLGSSTDTQYF. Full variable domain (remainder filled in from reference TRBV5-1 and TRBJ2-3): KAGVTQTPRYLIKTRGQQVTLSCSPISGHRSVSWYQQTPGQGLQFLFEYFSETQRNKGNFPGRFSGRQFSNSRSEMNVSTLELGDSALYLCASSLGSSTDTQYFGPGTRLTVL.

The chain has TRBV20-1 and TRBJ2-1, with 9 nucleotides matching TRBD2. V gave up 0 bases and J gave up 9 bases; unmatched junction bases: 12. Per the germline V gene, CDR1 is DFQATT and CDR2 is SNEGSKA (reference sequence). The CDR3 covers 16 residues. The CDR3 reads CSARDAGTSLFSEQFF. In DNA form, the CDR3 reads TGCAGTGCTAGAGACGCCGGGACTAGCCTGTTCAGTGAGCAGTTCTTC.

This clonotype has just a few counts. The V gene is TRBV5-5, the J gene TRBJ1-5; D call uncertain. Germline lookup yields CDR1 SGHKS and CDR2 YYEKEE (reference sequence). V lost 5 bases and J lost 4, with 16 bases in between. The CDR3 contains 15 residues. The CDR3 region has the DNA TGTGCCAGCAGTAGTTTCCAGGTCCAAAATCAGCCCCAGCATTTT. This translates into CASSSFQVQNQPQHF.

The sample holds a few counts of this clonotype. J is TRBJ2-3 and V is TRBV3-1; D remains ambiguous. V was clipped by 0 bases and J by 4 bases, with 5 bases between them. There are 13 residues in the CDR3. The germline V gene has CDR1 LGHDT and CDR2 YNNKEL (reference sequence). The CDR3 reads CASSQEGADTQYF. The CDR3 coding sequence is TGTGCCAGCAGCCAAGAGGGCGCAGATACGCAGTATTTT.

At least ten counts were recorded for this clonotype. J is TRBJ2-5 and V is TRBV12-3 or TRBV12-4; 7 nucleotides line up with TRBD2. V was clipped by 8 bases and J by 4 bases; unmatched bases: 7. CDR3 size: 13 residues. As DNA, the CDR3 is TGTGCCAGCCATGGAACGGGGGGAGAGACCCAGTACTTC. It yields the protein CASHGTGGETQYF.

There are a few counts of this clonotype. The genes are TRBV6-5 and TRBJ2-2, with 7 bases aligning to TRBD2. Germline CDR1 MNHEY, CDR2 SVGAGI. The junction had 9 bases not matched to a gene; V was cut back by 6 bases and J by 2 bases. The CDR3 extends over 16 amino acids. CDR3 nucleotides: TGTGCCAGCAGAAATCCCCAGCGGGGAAACACCGGGGAGCTGTTTTTT. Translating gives CASRNPQRGNTGELFF.

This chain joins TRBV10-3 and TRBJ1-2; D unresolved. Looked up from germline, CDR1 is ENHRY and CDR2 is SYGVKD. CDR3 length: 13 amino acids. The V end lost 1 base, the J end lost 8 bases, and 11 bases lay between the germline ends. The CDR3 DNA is TGTGCCATCAGTGAGTTTGACAAGGAGGGCTACACCTTC. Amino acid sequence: CAISEFDKEGYTF.

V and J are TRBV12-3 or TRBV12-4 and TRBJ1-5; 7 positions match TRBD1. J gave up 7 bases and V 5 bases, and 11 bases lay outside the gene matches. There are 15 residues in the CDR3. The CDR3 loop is CASSPQGGGEQPQHF. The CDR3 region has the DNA TGTGCCAGCAGTCCCCAGGGGGGGGGGGAACAGCCCCAGCATTTT.

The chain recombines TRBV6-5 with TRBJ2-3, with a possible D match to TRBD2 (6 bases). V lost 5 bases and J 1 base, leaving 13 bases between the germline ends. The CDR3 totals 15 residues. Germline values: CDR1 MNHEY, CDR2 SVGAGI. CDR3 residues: CASSPPGVRTDTQYF. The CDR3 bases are TGTGCCAGCAGTCCCCCGGGGGTCCGCACAGATACGCAGTATTTT.